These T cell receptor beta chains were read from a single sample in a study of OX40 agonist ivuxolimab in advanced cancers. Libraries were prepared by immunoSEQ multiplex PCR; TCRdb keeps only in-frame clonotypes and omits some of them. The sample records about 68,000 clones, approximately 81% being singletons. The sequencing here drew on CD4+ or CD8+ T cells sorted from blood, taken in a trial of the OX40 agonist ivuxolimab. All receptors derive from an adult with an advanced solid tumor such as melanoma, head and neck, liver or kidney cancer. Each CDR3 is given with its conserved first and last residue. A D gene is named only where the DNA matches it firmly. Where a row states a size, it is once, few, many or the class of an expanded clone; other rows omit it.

CDR3 protein: CASSIELMHEQFF
CDR3 DNA: TGCGCCAGCAGTATAGAATTAATGCATGAGCAGTTCTTC
clone size: NA
J gene: TRBJ2-1
D gene: NA
V gene: TRBV5-1

CDR3 protein: CASSLSGYTEAFF
CDR3 DNA: TGTGCCAGCAGTTTATCTGGCTACACTGAAGCTTTCTTT
clone size: few
J gene: TRBJ1-1
D gene: NA
V gene: TRBV27

CDR3 protein: CASSALWTGETDTQYF
CDR3 DNA: TGTGCCAGCAGCGCCCTGTGGACAGGGGAAACAGATACGCAGTATTTT
clone size: NA
J gene: TRBJ2-3
D gene: TRBD1
V gene: TRBV7-9

CDR3 protein: CASSLAQASGTEAFF
CDR3 DNA: TGTGCCAGCAGCTTAGCGCAGGCTTCAGGCACTGAAGCTTTCTTT
clone size: NA
J gene: TRBJ1-1
D gene: NA
V gene: TRBV7-2

CDR3 protein: CASSPTGYEQYF
CDR3 DNA: TGTGCCAGCAGCCCAACAGGCTACGAGCAGTACTTC
clone size: once
J gene: TRBJ2-7
D gene: NA
V gene: TRBV9

CDR3 protein: CASSTQSQGSYGYTF
CDR3 DNA: TGTGCCAGCAGCACACAATCCCAGGGTTCCTATGGCTACACCTTC
clone size: NA
J gene: TRBJ1-2
D gene: NA
V gene: TRBV11-2

CDR3 protein: CASRTGPTIPNEQYF
CDR3 DNA: TGTGCCAGCAGGACAGGTCCGACCATTCCTAACGAGCAGTACTTC
clone size: NA
J gene: TRBJ2-7
D gene: NA
V gene: TRBV2

CDR3 protein: CASSLASGSYEQYF
CDR3 DNA: TGTGCCAGCAGCCTAGCTAGCGGCTCCTACGAGCAGTACTTC
clone size: NA
J gene: TRBJ2-7
D gene: TRBD2
V gene: TRBV7-2

CDR3 protein: CASSPGGSYEQYF
CDR3 DNA: TGTGCCAGCTCACCAGGGGGTTCCTACGAGCAGTACTTC
clone size: NA
J gene: TRBJ2-7
D gene: NA
V gene: TRBV18

CDR3 protein: CASSLQRGSEQFF
CDR3 DNA: TGTGCCAGCAGCTTACAGCGGGGGAGTGAGCAGTTCTTC
clone size: NA
J gene: TRBJ2-1
D gene: TRBD2
V gene: TRBV7-2

CDR3 protein: CASSAQGARGTDTQYF
CDR3 DNA: TGTGCCAGCAGCGCCCAGGGGGCGAGGGGCACAGATACGCAGTATTTT
clone size: NA
J gene: TRBJ2-3
D gene: TRBD1
V gene: TRBV9

CDR3 protein: CASTLQGANTGELFF
CDR3 DNA: TGTGCCAGCACCCTACAGGGCGCGAACACCGGGGAGCTGTTTTTT
clone size: NA
J gene: TRBJ2-2
D gene: NA
V gene: TRBV6-6

CDR3 protein: CASSELRRGEHSYNEQFF
CDR3 DNA: TGTGCCAGCAGTGAACTCCGGCGGGGCGAACACTCCTACAATGAGCAGTTCTTC
clone size: few
J gene: TRBJ2-1
D gene: NA
V gene: TRBV6-1

CDR3 protein: CASNPPGQGLHGYTF
CDR3 DNA: TGTGCCAGCAACCCCCCGGGACAGGGGCTACATGGCTACACCTTC
clone size: NA
J gene: TRBJ1-2
D gene: TRBD1
V gene: TRBV5-6

CDR3 protein: CASSLVGTSGDQETQYF
CDR3 DNA: TGTGCCAGCAGCTTAGTCGGGACTAGCGGGGACCAAGAGACCCAGTACTTC
clone size: once
J gene: TRBJ2-5
D gene: TRBD2
V gene: TRBV11-2

CDR3 protein: CASQQGGVNTEAFF
CDR3 DNA: TGCGCCAGCCAACAGGGCGGGGTGAACACTGAAGCTTTCTTT
clone size: NA
J gene: TRBJ1-1
D gene: NA
V gene: TRBV5-1

CDR3 protein: CASSAGQGSYGYTF
CDR3 DNA: TGTGCCAGCAGTGCGGGACAGGGTTCGTATGGCTACACCTTC
clone size: NA
J gene: TRBJ1-2
D gene: TRBD1
V gene: TRBV6-4

CDR3 protein: CASSQGATAFF
CDR3 DNA: TGTGCCAGCAGTCAGGGGGCCACAGCTTTCTTT
clone size: NA
J gene: TRBJ1-1
D gene: TRBD1
V gene: TRBV6-5

CDR3 protein: CASSVGETNQPQHF
CDR3 DNA: TGTGCCAGCAGTGTCGGCGAGACCAATCAGCCCCAGCATTTT
clone size: NA
J gene: TRBJ1-5
D gene: NA
V gene: TRBV6-1

CDR3 protein: CASSQLSPGASSYNSPLHF
CDR3 DNA: TGCGCCAGCAGCCAACTCTCGCCTGGGGCGAGCTCCTATAATTCACCCCTCCACTTT
clone size: NA
J gene: TRBJ1-6
D gene: NA
V gene: TRBV4-1

CDR3 protein: CASSYSSGGYEQYF
CDR3 DNA: TGTGCCAGCAGTTACTCGAGCGGGGGCTACGAGCAGTACTTC
clone size: NA
J gene: TRBJ2-7
D gene: TRBD2
V gene: TRBV6-6

CDR3 protein: CASMTTGSYNEQFF
CDR3 DNA: TGTGCCAGCATGACGACGGGCTCCTACAATGAGCAGTTCTTC
clone size: NA
J gene: TRBJ2-1
D gene: NA
V gene: TRBV6-5

CDR3 protein: CASSPRDGEGYTF
CDR3 DNA: TGTGCCAGCTCACCCCGGGACGGCGAAGGCTACACCTTC
clone size: NA
J gene: TRBJ1-2
D gene: NA
V gene: TRBV18

CDR3 protein: CASSLEAGIEAFF
CDR3 DNA: TGTGCCAGCAGCTTAGAAGCAGGGATTGAAGCTTTCTTT
clone size: NA
J gene: TRBJ1-1
D gene: NA
V gene: TRBV11-2

CDR3 protein: CASSPGTADYYGYTF
CDR3 DNA: TGTGCCAGCTCACCGGGGACCGCCGATTACTATGGCTACACCTTC
clone size: once
J gene: TRBJ1-2
D gene: NA
V gene: TRBV18

CDR3 protein: CASKGSEKLFF
CDR3 DNA: TGTGCCAGTAAGGGGTCCGAAAAACTGTTTTTT
clone size: NA
J gene: TRBJ1-4
D gene: NA
V gene: TRBV19

CDR3 protein: CASSPPGGVYEQYF
CDR3 DNA: TGTGCCAGCTCACCACCCGGCGGAGTCTACGAGCAGTACTTC
clone size: once
J gene: TRBJ2-7
D gene: NA
V gene: TRBV18

CDR3 protein: CASSRMNRDRRTEAFF
CDR3 DNA: TGTGCCAGCAGTCGAATGAACCGGGACAGAAGGACTGAAGCTTTCTTT
clone size: NA
J gene: TRBJ1-1
D gene: TRBD1
V gene: TRBV6-6

CDR3 protein: CASRDRATVQYF
CDR3 DNA: TGTGCCAGCAGGGACAGGGCCACGGTTCAGTACTTC
clone size: NA
J gene: TRBJ2-4
D gene: TRBD1
V gene: TRBV2

CDR3 protein: CASSPRLGLGETQYF
CDR3 DNA: TGTGCCAGCAGCCCTCGGTTGGGCCTGGGGGAGACCCAGTACTTC
clone size: NA
J gene: TRBJ2-5
D gene: NA
V gene: TRBV7-2

CDR3 protein: CASSYSVPGSGNTIYF
CDR3 DNA: TGTGCCAGCAGTTACTCGGTACCAGGCTCTGGAAACACCATATATTTT
clone size: NA
J gene: TRBJ1-3
D gene: NA
V gene: TRBV6-5

CDR3 protein: CASSYSTGYDTQYF
CDR3 DNA: TGTGCCAGCAGTTACTCGACAGGGTACGATACGCAGTATTTT
clone size: NA
J gene: TRBJ2-3
D gene: TRBD1
V gene: TRBV6-6

CDR3 protein: CASSTGAGELFF
CDR3 DNA: TGTGCCAGCAGCACGGGTGCCGGGGAGCTGTTTTTT
clone size: NA
J gene: TRBJ2-2
D gene: NA
V gene: TRBV6-4

CDR3 protein: CASSRAGDLYEQYF
CDR3 DNA: TGTGCCAGTAGTAGGGCAGGGGACCTCTACGAGCAGTACTTC
clone size: NA
J gene: TRBJ2-7
D gene: NA
V gene: TRBV19

CDR3 protein: CASSPGSQTNYGYTF
CDR3 DNA: TGCGCCAGCAGCCCAGGTTCCCAAACTAACTATGGCTACACCTTC
clone size: NA
J gene: TRBJ1-2
D gene: NA
V gene: TRBV5-1

CDR3 protein: CASSLYGGGNEQFF
CDR3 DNA: TGTGCCAGCAGCTTATATGGGGGTGGGAATGAGCAGTTCTTC
clone size: NA
J gene: TRBJ2-1
D gene: NA
V gene: TRBV11-3

CDR3 protein: CSASVDGGYTF
CDR3 DNA: TGCAGTGCTAGTGTCGATGGTGGCTACACCTTC
clone size: few
J gene: TRBJ1-2
D gene: NA
V gene: TRBV20-1

CDR3 protein: CASSPPADTQYF
CDR3 DNA: TGCGCCAGCAGCCCCCCGGCAGATACGCAGTATTTT
clone size: few
J gene: TRBJ2-3
D gene: NA
V gene: TRBV5-1

CDR3 protein: CASSLASTDTQYF
CDR3 DNA: TGTGCCAGCAGCTTAGCCTCTACAGATACGCAGTATTTT
clone size: NA
J gene: TRBJ2-3
D gene: NA
V gene: TRBV7-8

CDR3 protein: CASSYRGREETQYF
CDR3 DNA: TGTGCCAGCAGTTACAGGGGGCGAGAAGAGACCCAGTACTTC
clone size: NA
J gene: TRBJ2-5
D gene: TRBD1
V gene: TRBV6-5

CDR3 protein: CASSLAGTSGPGSYNEQFF
CDR3 DNA: TGTGCCAGCAGCTTAGCCGGGACTAGCGGGCCGGGCTCCTACAATGAGCAGTTCTTC
clone size: NA
J gene: TRBJ2-1
D gene: TRBD2
V gene: TRBV7-9

CDR3 protein: CASSPRSGALGTQHF
CDR3 DNA: TGTGCCAGCAGCCCCCGGAGCGGCGCCCTCGGGACCCAGCATTTT
clone size: NA
J gene: TRBJ1-5
D gene: NA
V gene: TRBV7-2

CDR3 protein: CASSRDRVQETQYF
CDR3 DNA: TGTGCCAGCAGTCGGGACAGGGTACAAGAGACCCAGTACTTC
clone size: NA
J gene: TRBJ2-5
D gene: TRBD1
V gene: TRBV27

CDR3 protein: CASSRSYEQYF
CDR3 DNA: TGTGCCAGCAGCCGCAGCTACGAGCAGTACTTC
clone size: once
J gene: TRBJ2-7
D gene: NA
V gene: TRBV11-2

CDR3 protein: CASSPGQQELSNQPQHF
CDR3 DNA: TGCGCCAGCAGCCCGGGCCAACAGGAGCTTAGCAATCAGCCCCAGCATTTT
clone size: NA
J gene: TRBJ1-5
D gene: NA
V gene: TRBV5-1

CDR3 protein: CASSLGTVNQPQHF
CDR3 DNA: TGTGCCAGCTCACTCGGGACGGTCAATCAGCCCCAGCATTTT
clone size: NA
J gene: TRBJ1-5
D gene: NA
V gene: TRBV18

CDR3 protein: CASSLLGLAEADTQYF
CDR3 DNA: TGTGCCAGCAGCTTACTCGGACTAGCGGAGGCAGATACGCAGTATTTT
clone size: once
J gene: TRBJ2-3
D gene: TRBD2
V gene: TRBV7-2

CDR3 protein: CASSPQGIQETQYF
CDR3 DNA: TGCGCCAGCAGCCCGCAGGGAATCCAAGAGACCCAGTACTTC
clone size: NA
J gene: TRBJ2-5
D gene: NA
V gene: TRBV5-1

CDR3 protein: CASSQVKGVYGYTF
CDR3 DNA: TGCGCCAGCAGCCAAGTAAAAGGGGTCTATGGCTACACCTTC
clone size: NA
J gene: TRBJ1-2
D gene: NA
V gene: TRBV4-3

CDR3 protein: CASSQAALLAGNTDTQYF
CDR3 DNA: TGCGCCAGCAGCCAAGCAGCGTTACTAGCGGGGAACACAGATACGCAGTATTTT
clone size: NA
J gene: TRBJ2-3
D gene: TRBD2
V gene: TRBV4-1

CDR3 protein: CSARGRETQYF
CDR3 DNA: TGCAGTGCTAGAGGGCGGGAGACCCAGTACTTC
clone size: NA
J gene: TRBJ2-5
D gene: NA
V gene: TRBV20-1

CDR3 protein: CARSWTSGYGYTF
CDR3 DNA: TGTGCCAGAAGTTGGACCTCGGGCTATGGCTACACCTTC
clone size: NA
J gene: TRBJ1-2
D gene: NA
V gene: TRBV5-3

CDR3 protein: CASSHREASYEQYF
CDR3 DNA: TGTGCCAGCAGCCACCGGGAGGCCTCCTACGAGCAGTACTTC
clone size: once
J gene: TRBJ2-7
D gene: TRBD2
V gene: TRBV7-9

CDR3 protein: CASSTSGTVNTEAFF
CDR3 DNA: TGTGCCAGTAGTACCTCAGGGACAGTGAACACTGAAGCTTTCTTT
clone size: NA
J gene: TRBJ1-1
D gene: TRBD1
V gene: TRBV19

CDR3 protein: CASSLNRALAKNIQYF
CDR3 DNA: TGTGCCAGCAGTCTAAACAGGGCTCTAGCCAAAAACATTCAGTACTTC
clone size: NA
J gene: TRBJ2-4
D gene: NA
V gene: TRBV27

CDR3 protein: CASSELPDRGTQYF
CDR3 DNA: TGTGCCAGCAGTGAACTCCCGGACAGGGGTACGCAGTATTTT
clone size: NA
J gene: TRBJ2-3
D gene: TRBD1
V gene: TRBV25-1

CDR3 protein: CASSFLRKNIQYF
CDR3 DNA: TGTGCCAGCAGCTTTCTCAGAAAAAACATTCAGTACTTC
clone size: NA
J gene: TRBJ2-4
D gene: NA
V gene: TRBV11-2